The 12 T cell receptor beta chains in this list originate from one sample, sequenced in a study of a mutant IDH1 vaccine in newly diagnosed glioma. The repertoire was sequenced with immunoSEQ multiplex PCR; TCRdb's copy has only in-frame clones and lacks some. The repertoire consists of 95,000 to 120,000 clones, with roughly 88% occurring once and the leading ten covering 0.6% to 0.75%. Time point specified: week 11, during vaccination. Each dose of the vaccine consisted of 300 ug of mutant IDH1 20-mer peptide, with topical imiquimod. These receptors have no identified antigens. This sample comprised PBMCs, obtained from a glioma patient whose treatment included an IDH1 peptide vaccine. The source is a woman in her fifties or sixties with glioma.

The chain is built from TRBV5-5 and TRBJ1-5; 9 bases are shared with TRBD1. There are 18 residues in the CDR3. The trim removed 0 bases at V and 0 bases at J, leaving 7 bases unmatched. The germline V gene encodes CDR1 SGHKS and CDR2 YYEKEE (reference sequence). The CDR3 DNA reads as TGTGCCAGCAGCTTGGTTGGGACAGGGATTATTAGCAATCAGCCCCAGCATTTT. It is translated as CASSLVGTGIISNQPQHF.

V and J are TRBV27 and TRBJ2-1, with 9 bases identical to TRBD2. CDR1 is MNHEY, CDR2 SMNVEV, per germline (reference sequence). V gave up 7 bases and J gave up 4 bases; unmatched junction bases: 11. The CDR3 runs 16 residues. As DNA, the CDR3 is TGTGCCAGCAATGCGGGCGGGAGGGATTCGTACAATGAGCAGTTCTTC. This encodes CASNAGGRDSYNEQFF.

The CDR3 reads CASSQGGSSGIAKNIQYF. The CDR3 nucleotides are TGCGCCAGCAGCCAAGGTGGTTCTAGCGGGATAGCCAAAAACATTCAGTACTTC. The V and J genes are TRBV4-1 and TRBJ2-4; TRBD2 aligns across 9 bases. With 1 base clipped from V and 0 bases from J, the junction kept 7 bases outside the gene matches. The CDR3 is 18 residues long. Germline lookup yields CDR1 MGHRA and CDR2 YSYEKL.

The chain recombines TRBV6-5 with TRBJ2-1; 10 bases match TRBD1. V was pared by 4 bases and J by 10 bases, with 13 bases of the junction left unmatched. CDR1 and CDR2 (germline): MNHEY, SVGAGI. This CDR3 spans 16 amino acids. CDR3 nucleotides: TGTGCCAGCAGTTCCCCGGGGGGGACAGGGGCTCTGGAGCAGTTCTTC. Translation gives CASSSPGGTGALEQFF.

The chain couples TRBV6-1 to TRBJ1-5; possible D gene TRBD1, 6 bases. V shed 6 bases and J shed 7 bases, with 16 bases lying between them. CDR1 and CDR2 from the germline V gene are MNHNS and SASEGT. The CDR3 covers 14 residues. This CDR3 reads CASSRQAQRQPQHF. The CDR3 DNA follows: TGTGCCAGCAGCCGACAGGCCCAGAGGCAGCCCCAGCATTTT.

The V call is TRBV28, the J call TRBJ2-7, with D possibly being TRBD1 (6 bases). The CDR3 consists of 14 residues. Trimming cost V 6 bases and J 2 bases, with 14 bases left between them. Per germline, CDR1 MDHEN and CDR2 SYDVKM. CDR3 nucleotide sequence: TGTGCCAGCAGCTATAAACAGGGTGCCTACGAGCAGTACTTC. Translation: CASSYKQGAYEQYF. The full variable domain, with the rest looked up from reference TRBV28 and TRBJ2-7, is DVKVTQSSRYLVKRTGEKVFLECVQDMDHENMFWYRQDPGLGLRLIYFSYDVKMKEKGDIPEGYSVSREKKERFSLILESASTNQTSMYLCASSYKQGAYEQYFGPGTRLTVT.

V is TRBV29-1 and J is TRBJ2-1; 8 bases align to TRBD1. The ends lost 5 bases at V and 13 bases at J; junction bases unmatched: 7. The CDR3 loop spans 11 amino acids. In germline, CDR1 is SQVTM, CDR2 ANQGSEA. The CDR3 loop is CSVLYGQGQFF. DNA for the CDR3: TGCAGCGTTCTTTATGGACAGGGCCAGTTCTTC.

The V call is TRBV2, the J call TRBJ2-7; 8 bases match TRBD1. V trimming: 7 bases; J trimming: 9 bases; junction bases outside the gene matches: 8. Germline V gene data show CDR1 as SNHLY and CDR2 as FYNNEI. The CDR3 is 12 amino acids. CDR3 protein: CASTGTGLGQYF. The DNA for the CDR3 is TGTGCCAGCACCGGGACAGGCTTAGGGCAGTACTTC. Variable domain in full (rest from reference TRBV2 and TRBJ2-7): EPEVTQTPSHQVTQMGQEVILRCVPISNHLYFYWYRQILGQKVEFLVSFYNNEISEKSEIFDDQFSVERPDGSNFTLKIRSTKLEDSAMYFCASTGTGLGQYFGPGTRLTVT.

CDR3 loop: CASSYFGRAEEKLFF. The CDR3 DNA follows: TGTGCCAGCAGTTACTTTGGCAGGGCGGAGGAAAAACTGTTTTTT. The chain is built from TRBV6-5 and TRBJ1-4; tentative D call: TRBD1 (5 bases). Germline CDR1 MNHEY, CDR2 SVGAGI. The CDR3 length is 15 residues. Between the trimmed V and J ends, which lost 1 base and 8 bases, there was a span of 14 bases.

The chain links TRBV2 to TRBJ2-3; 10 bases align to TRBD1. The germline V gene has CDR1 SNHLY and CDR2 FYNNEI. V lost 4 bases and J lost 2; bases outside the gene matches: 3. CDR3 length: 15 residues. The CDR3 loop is CASSADRGATDTQYF. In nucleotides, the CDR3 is TGTGCCAGCAGTGCGGACAGGGGGGCCACAGATACGCAGTATTTT.

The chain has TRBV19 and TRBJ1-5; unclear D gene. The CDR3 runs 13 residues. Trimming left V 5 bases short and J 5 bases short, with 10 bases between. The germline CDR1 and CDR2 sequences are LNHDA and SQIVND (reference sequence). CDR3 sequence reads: CASSQQDDQPQHF. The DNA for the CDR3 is TGTGCCAGTAGTCAGCAGGATGATCAGCCCCAGCATTTT.

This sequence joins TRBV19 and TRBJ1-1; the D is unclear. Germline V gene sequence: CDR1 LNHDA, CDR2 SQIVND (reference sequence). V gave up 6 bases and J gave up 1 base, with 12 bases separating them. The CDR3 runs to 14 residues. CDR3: CASRLVGRNTEAFF. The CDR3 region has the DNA TGTGCCAGTAGGCTGGTGGGCCGGAACACTGAAGCTTTCTTT.